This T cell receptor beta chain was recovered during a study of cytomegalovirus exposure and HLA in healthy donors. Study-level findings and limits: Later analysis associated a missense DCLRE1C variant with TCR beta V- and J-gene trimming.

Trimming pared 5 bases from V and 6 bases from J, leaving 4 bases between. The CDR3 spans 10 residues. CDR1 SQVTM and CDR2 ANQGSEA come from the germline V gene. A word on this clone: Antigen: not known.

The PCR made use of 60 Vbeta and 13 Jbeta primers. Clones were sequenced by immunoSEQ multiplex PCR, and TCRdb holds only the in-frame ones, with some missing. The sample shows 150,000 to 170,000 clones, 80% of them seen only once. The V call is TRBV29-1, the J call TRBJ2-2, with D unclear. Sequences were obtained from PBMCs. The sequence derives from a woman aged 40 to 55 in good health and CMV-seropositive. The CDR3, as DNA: TGCAGCGTTCGTTCCGGGGAGCTGTTTTTT. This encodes CSVRSGELFF.